This TCR beta chain was obtained from a study of lymphopenia after photon versus proton radiotherapy. Germline V lookup: CDR1 GTSNPN, CDR2 SVGIG (reference sequence). The CDR3 has 14 residues. With 5 bases removed from V and 6 bases from J, the gap between germline ends came to 17 bases. The repertoire was sequenced with immunoSEQ multiplex PCR; TCRdb's copy has only in-frame clones and lacks some. The profile shows 35,000 to 45,000 clones, under 85% of them singletons. Broader study findings: Under photons, naive T cells and diversity fell while effector/memory populations rose.

With regard to this clone: The antigen remains unidentified.

The material sequenced was peripheral blood, taken from a patient treated with proton-based radiotherapy. This TCR derives from a woman aged 70 to 79 with pancreatic cancer. This rearrangement joins TRBV30 to TRBJ2-1; tentatively, D is TRBD1 (6 bases). CDR3 DNA: TGTGCCTGGGACACCCTGGGACATGGCAATGAGCAGTTCTTC. It encodes CAWDTLGHGNEQFF.